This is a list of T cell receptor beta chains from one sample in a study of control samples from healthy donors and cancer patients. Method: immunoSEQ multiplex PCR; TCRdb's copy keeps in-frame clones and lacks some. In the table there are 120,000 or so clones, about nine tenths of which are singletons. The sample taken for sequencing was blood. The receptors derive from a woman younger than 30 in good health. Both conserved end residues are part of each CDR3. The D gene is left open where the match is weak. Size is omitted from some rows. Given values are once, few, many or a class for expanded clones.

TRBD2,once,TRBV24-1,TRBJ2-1,CATSIRGGNGDEQFF,TGTGCCACCAGTATCCGGGGGGGCAATGGAGATGAGCAGTTCTTC
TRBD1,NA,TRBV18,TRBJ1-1,CASKQGAGTEAFF,TGTGCCAGCAAACAGGGGGCAGGCACTGAAGCTTTCTTT
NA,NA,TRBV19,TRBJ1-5,CASTRGGRSQPQHF,TGTGCCAGTACGAGGGGAGGGAGAAGTCAGCCCCAGCATTTT
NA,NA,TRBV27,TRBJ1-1,CASSLRLNTEAFF,TGTGCCAGCAGTTTACGGTTGAACACTGAAGCTTTCTTT
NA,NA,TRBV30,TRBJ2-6,CAWSVAGANVLTF,TGTGCCTGGAGTGTAGCTGGGGCCAACGTCCTGACTTTC
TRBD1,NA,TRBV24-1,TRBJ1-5,CATSHRGNQPQHF,TGTGCCACCAGCCACAGGGGAAATCAGCCCCAGCATTTT
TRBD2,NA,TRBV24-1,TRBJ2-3,CATSDSSGGGTDTQYF,TGTGCCACCAGTGATTCTAGCGGGGGAGGCACAGATACGCAGTATTTT
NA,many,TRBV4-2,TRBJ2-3,CASSQEGAGDTQYF,TGTGCCAGCAGCCAAGAGGGAGCGGGAGATACGCAGTATTTT
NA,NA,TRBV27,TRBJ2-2,CASSPPRLGTGELFF,TGTGCCAGCAGTCCTCCCCGACTAGGCACCGGGGAGCTGTTTTTT
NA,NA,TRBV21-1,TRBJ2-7,CASSPYEQYF,TGTGCCAGCAGCCCCTACGAGCAGTACTTC
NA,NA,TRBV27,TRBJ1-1,CASRKGNTEAFF,TGTGCCAGCAGAAAAGGGAACACTGAAGCTTTCTTT
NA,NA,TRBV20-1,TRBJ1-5,CSASPGAGNQPQHF,TGCAGTGCTAGTCCAGGGGCAGGCAATCAGCCCCAGCATTTT
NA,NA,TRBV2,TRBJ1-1,CASSDGGYTEAFF,TGTGCCAGCAGTGATGGGGGTTACACTGAAGCTTTCTTT
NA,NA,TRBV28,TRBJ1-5,CASGTGAGNQPQHF,TGTGCCAGCGGTACGGGAGCGGGCAATCAGCCCCAGCATTTT
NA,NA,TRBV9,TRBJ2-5,CASSPHGGWQETQYF,TGTGCCAGCAGCCCCCACGGGGGCTGGCAAGAGACCCAGTACTTC
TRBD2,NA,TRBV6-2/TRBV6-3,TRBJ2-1,CASSSGLAGTNEQFF,TGTGCCAGCAGTTCGGGACTAGCGGGTACCAATGAGCAGTTCTTC
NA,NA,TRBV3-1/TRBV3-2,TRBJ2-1,CASSQGVLYNEQFF,TGTGCCAGCAGCCAAGGTGTCCTTTACAATGAGCAGTTCTTC
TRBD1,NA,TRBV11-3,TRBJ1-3,CASSPGQGAVSSTLNTIYF,TGTGCCAGCAGCCCTGGACAGGGGGCGGTTTCATCGACCCTAAACACCATATATTTT
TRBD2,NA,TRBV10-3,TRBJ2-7,CAIRSGRKTYEQYF,TGTGCCATCCGGAGCGGGAGAAAAACCTACGAGCAGTACTTC
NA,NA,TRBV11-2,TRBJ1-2,CASLLTGRANYGYTF,TGTGCCAGTTTGCTTACGGGACGTGCTAACTATGGCTACACCTTC
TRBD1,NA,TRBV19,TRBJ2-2,CATWGQGAGTGELFF,TGTGCCACATGGGGACAGGGGGCGGGGACCGGGGAGCTGTTTTTT
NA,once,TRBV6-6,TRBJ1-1,CASSPPKGMNTEAFF,TGTGCCAGCAGTCCCCCCAAAGGCATGAACACTGAAGCTTTCTTT
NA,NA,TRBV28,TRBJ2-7,CASRWGPGDQFWSEQYF,TGTGCCAGCAGGTGGGGTCCGGGGGACCAATTTTGGAGCGAGCAGTACTTC
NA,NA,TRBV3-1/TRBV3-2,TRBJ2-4,CASSQESCQGGTQYF,TGTGCCAGCAGCCAAGAATCGTGCCAGGGCGGGACGCAGTACTTC
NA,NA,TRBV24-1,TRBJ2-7,CATSDSPTDSPYEQYF,TGTGCCACCAGTGACTCCCCGACGGACAGTCCCTACGAGCAGTACTTC
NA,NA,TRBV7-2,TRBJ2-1,CASSFGGPSYNEQFF,TGTGCCAGCAGCTTCGGGGGGCCTTCCTACAATGAGCAGTTCTTC
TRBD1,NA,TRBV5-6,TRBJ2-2,CASRTTGGLYTGELFF,TGTGCCAGCAGAACTACAGGGGGGCTCTACACCGGGGAGCTGTTTTTT
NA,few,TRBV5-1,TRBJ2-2,CASHVGHRDANTGELFF,TGCGCCAGCCATGTAGGCCACAGGGATGCGAACACCGGGGAGCTGTTTTTT
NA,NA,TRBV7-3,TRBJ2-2,CASSPSGTGELFF,TGTGCCAGCAGCCCGTCGGGCACCGGGGAGCTGTTTTTT
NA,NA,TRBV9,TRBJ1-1,CASSEMNTEAFF,TGTGCCAGCAGCGAAATGAACACTGAAGCTTTCTTT
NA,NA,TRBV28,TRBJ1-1,CASSLVPNTEAFF,TGTGCCAGCAGTTTAGTCCCGAACACTGAAGCTTTCTTT
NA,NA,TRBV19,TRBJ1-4,CASTPLRGATNEKLFF,TGTGCCAGTACCCCACTCCGGGGCGCAACTAATGAAAAACTGTTTTTT
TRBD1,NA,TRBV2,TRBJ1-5,CASGWTGDQPQHF,TGTGCCAGCGGATGGACAGGAGATCAGCCCCAGCATTTT
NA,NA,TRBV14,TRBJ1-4,CASSQVLVSKDDEKLFF,TGTGCCAGCAGCCAAGTACTCGTTAGCAAGGATGATGAAAAACTGTTTTTT
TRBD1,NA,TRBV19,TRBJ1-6,CASSPATGFGSKSSYNSPLHF,TGTGCCAGTAGTCCGGCGACAGGGTTTGGGTCGAAGAGCTCCTATAATTCACCCCTCCACTTT
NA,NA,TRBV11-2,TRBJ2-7,CASSSAPGARAYEQYF,TGTGCCAGCAGCTCCGCCCCTGGGGCACGGGCCTACGAGCAGTACTTC
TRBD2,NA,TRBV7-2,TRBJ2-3,CASSSRAGGPTDTQYF,TGTGCCAGCAGCTCCAGAGCGGGGGGGCCGACAGATACGCAGTATTTT
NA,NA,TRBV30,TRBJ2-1,CAWKFLGLSSYNEQFF,TGTGCCTGGAAATTTTTGGGGTTGAGCTCCTACAATGAGCAGTTCTTC
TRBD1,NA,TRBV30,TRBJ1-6,CAWSVLPRQGRQSPLHF,TGTGCCTGGAGTGTACTCCCCAGACAGGGAAGACAGTCACCCCTCCACTTT
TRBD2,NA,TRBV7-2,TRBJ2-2,CASSSTSGATGELFF,TGTGCCAGCAGCTCAACTAGCGGGGCCACCGGGGAGCTGTTTTTT
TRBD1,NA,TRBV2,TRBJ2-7,CASSGGQGPRSGEQYF,TGTGCCAGCAGTGGAGGACAGGGGCCCCGTTCTGGCGAGCAGTACTTC
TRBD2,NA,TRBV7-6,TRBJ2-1,CASRQAGQGLKQFF,TGTGCCAGCAGGCAAGCGGGGCAGGGATTAAAGCAGTTCTTC
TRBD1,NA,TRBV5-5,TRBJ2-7,CASSPDRGPSGEQYF,TGTGCCAGCAGCCCGGACAGGGGTCCTTCGGGCGAGCAGTACTTC
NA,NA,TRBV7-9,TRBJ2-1,CASSYDLNEQFF,TGTGCCAGCAGCTATGACCTTAATGAGCAGTTCTTC
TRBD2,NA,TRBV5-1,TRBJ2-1,CASSWSSGTHNEQFF,TGCGCCAGCAGCTGGAGCAGCGGGACCCACAATGAGCAGTTCTTC
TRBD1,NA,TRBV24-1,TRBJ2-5,CATSASTGTLQETQYF,TGTGCCACCAGTGCCTCGACAGGGACCTTACAAGAGACCCAGTACTTC
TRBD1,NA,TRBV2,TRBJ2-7,CASSDQGQGATRLGSYEQYF,TGTGCCAGCAGTGACCAGGGACAGGGGGCGACGCGGTTAGGCTCCTACGAGCAGTACTTC
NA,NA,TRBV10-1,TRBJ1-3,CASSEKLSGNTIYF,TGCGCCAGCAGTGAGAAGCTCTCTGGAAACACCATATATTTT
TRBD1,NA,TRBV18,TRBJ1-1,CASTPDRPNTEAFF,TGTGCCAGCACGCCGGACAGGCCGAACACTGAAGCTTTCTTT
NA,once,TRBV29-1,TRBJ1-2,CSVERTGLWGYTF,TGCAGCGTTGAGCGAACAGGGCTTTGGGGCTACACCTTC
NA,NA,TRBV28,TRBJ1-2,CASSFAQGTSLKGYTF,TGTGCCAGCAGTTTTGCCCAAGGGACGTCTTTGAAGGGCTACACCTTC
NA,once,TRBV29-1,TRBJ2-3,CSVGDIEQYF,TGCAGCGTTGGGGATATAGAGCAGTATTTT
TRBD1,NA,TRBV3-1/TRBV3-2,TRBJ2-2,CASSQQRWDIGPGGQVGSGELFF,TGTGCCAGCAGCCAACAGAGGTGGGATATTGGGCCCGGGGGACAGGTGGGATCCGGGGAGCTGTTTTTT
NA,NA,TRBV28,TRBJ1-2,CASSLGLDILVTYGYTF,TGTGCCAGCAGCCTAGGCCTCGATATTCTAGTCACTTATGGCTACACCTTC
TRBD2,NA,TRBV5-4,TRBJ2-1,CASSTWTSLPNEQFF,TGTGCCAGCAGCACCTGGACTAGTCTACCCAATGAGCAGTTCTTC
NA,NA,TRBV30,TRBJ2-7,CAWSTPGGLEITYEQYF,TGTGCCTGGAGTACCCCAGGGGGACTAGAAATAACCTACGAGCAGTACTTC
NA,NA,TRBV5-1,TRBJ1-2,CASSLRDYGYTF,TGCGCCAGCAGCTTACGGGATTATGGCTACACCTTC
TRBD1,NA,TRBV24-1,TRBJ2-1,CATSDFGTAYGVHEQFF,TGTGCCACCAGTGATTTTGGGACAGCCTACGGGGTACATGAGCAGTTCTTC
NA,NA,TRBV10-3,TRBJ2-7,CAISVLRGSSYEQYF,TGTGCCATCAGTGTGCTGAGGGGGTCCTCCTACGAGCAGTACTTC